Below are 14 T cell receptor beta chains sequenced from a single sample in a study of blood T cells in healthy people across ages. A second roughly 7 to 12 cycle PCR used barcoded and J-beta primers. TCRdb ran MiXCR on the 5' RACE reads and lists one entry per CDR3 protein. Of 780,000 or so distinct CDR3 sequences in the sample, around 25% were seen once. These data were also filed under a second study, of T cells of mothers and their children.

Sequencing input: blood. The source of these receptors is a boy younger than 18 in good health.

In its sample, this clonotype was seen a few times. The V and J genes are TRBV5-1 and TRBJ2-3, with TRBD1 identical over 8 bases. The CDR3 is 15 residues long. Unmatched junction bases numbered 13, after V lost 3 bases and J lost 10 bases. Germline loops: CDR1 SGHRS, CDR2 YFSETQ. The CDR3 sequence: CASSSETGALRAQYF. The DNA of the CDR3 is TGCGCCAGCAGCTCTGAGACAGGGGCCCTTAGGGCGCAGTATTTT.

The chain couples TRBV5-1 to TRBJ2-5; 8 nucleotides agree with TRBD2. CDR1 SGHRS and CDR2 YFSETQ come from the germline V gene. J lost 4 bases, V lost 3 bases, and 5 bases had no gene match. The CDR3 totals 14 residues. The CDR3 DNA is TGCGCCAGCAGCTCGGGACTAGAAGGAGAGACCCAGTACTTC. Translation: CASSSGLEGETQYF.

The table lists this clonotype with a few counts. The V and J genes are TRBV6-5 and TRBJ2-5, with D uncertain. CDR1 is MNHEY, CDR2 SVGAGI, per germline. The ends were cut back, 6 bases at V and 11 bases at J, with 13 bases in the middle. The length of the CDR3 is 11 residues. The CDR3, as DNA: TGTGCCAGCAGATCCAGAGTAGAGCAGTACTTC. It codes for CASRSRVEQYF.

This chain uses TRBV29-1 with TRBJ2-5, with 14 positions matching TRBD2. The end of the DNA is better explained by TRBJ2-7, so the J call may be wrong. Germline V gives CDR1 SQVTM, CDR2 ANQGSEA. The CDR3 is 13 residues long. CDR3 sequence: CNPTSGRAYEQYF. CDR3 bases: TGCAACCCGACTAGCGGGAGGGCCTACGAGCAGTACTTC.

This clonotype has more than one count but fewer than ten. The chain joins TRBV12-3 or TRBV12-4 to TRBJ2-4; tentatively, D is TRBD1 or TRBD2 (5 bases each). Trimming cost V 0 bases and J 9 bases, with 9 bases left between them. The CDR3 has 13 residues. CDR3 loop: CASSLAGVRIQYF. The CDR3 DNA follows: TGTGCCAGCAGTTTAGCGGGGGTTCGCATTCAGTACTTC.

This clonotype was counted between two and nine times. The chain uses TRBV27 and TRBJ2-5; 13 nucleotides match TRBD2. The CDR3 is 18 residues long. From germline, CDR1 is MNHEY and CDR2 SMNVEV (reference sequence). Losses at the gene ends were 3 bases for V and 3 bases for J; bases not matched to a gene: 10. CDR3 nucleotide sequence: TGTGCCAGCAGTTTCCGCATAAACGGACTAGCGGGGGAAGAGACCCAGTACTTC. Translation gives CASSFRINGLAGEETQYF.

This clonotype has a handful of counts. The V and J genes are TRBV2 and TRBJ2-3; 15 nucleotides align to TRBD2. V lost 5 bases and J lost 1; bases outside the gene matches: 13. This CDR3 is built from 20 residues. CDR1 is SNHLY, CDR2 FYNNEI, per germline. The DNA for the CDR3 is TGTGCCAGCAGTCAAACACCGGGACTAGCGGGGGGTCAGGGCACAGATACGCAGTATTTT. Amino acids: CASSQTPGLAGGQGTDTQYF.

This clonotype has only a few counts. J is TRBJ1-5 and V is TRBV20-1; D gene unclear. Germline-derived CDR1 and CDR2 are DFQATT and SNEGSKA (reference sequence). This CDR3 comprises 12 residues. With 7 bases removed from V and 6 bases from J, the gap between germline ends came to 13 bases. The CDR3 region has the DNA TGCAGTGTAGTCCGTGGGAGTCAGCCCCAGCATTTT. Translated, it gives CSVVRGSQPQHF.

This clonotype has just one count. V gene TRBV7-3 combines with J gene TRBJ2-1, with D possibly matching TRBD2 (6 bases). Germline V CDR1 and CDR2: SGHTA, FQGTGA. V lost 1 base, J lost 8 bases, and 18 bases lay in between. CDR3 size: 16 residues. The CDR3 region has the DNA TGTGCCAGCAGCTTAAACCCCATCGGGGGAGTCGATGAGCAGTTCTTC. Residues: CASSLNPIGGVDEQFF.

The CDR3 DNA reads TGCGCCAGCAGCCAAGACTTAGCGGGAGTCACAGATACGCAGTATTTT. Translated, it gives CASSQDLAGVTDTQYF. The chain links TRBV4-3 to TRBJ2-3; 9 bases align to TRBD2. V dropped 0 bases and J dropped 2; count of bases not matched to a gene: 3. There are 16 residues in the CDR3. The germline CDR1 and CDR2 sequences are LGHNA and YSLEER.

The rearrangement uses TRBV12-3 or TRBV12-4 and TRBJ1-6; the D gene is possibly TRBD1 (5 bases). V shed 3 bases and J shed 1 base, with 7 bases lying between them. This CDR3 spans 15 amino acids. The CDR3 DNA is TGTGCCAGCAGTTTTCAGGGATCCTATAATTCACCCCTCCACTTT. Residues: CASSFQGSYNSPLHF.

V gene TRBV10-3 combines with J gene TRBJ2-5; 8 bases fit TRBD2. The CDR3 runs 15 residues. The V gene end was trimmed by 2 bases and the J gene end by 5 bases; junction bases not matched to a gene: 7. Looked up from germline, CDR1 is ENHRY and CDR2 is SYGVKD. CDR3 loop: CAISEAGGPGETQYF. The CDR3 DNA reads as TGTGCCATCAGTGAGGCGGGAGGCCCAGGGGAGACCCAGTACTTC.

The DNA of the CDR3 is TGTGCCAGCAGCCGTCCGGCTGGCGAGCAGTACTTC. Amino acid sequence: CASSRPAGEQYF. The rearrangement joins TRBV28 to TRBJ2-7; D unresolved. The CDR3 is 12 residues long. The V and J ends lost 6 bases and 6 bases respectively, with 12 bases between them. Germline CDR1 and CDR2: MDHEN and SYDVKM. The complete variable domain, with remaining parts taken from reference TRBV28 and TRBJ2-7, reads DVKVTQSSRYLVKRTGEKVFLECVQDMDHENMFWYRQDPGLGLRLIYFSYDVKMKEKGDIPEGYSVSREKKERFSLILESASTNQTSMYLCASSRPAGEQYFGPGTRLTVT.

The V and J genes are TRBV20-1 and TRBJ1-6; D call uncertain. In germline, CDR1 is DFQATT, CDR2 SNEGSKA (reference sequence). The CDR3 contains 18 residues. V was pared by 0 bases and J by 0 bases, with 15 bases between. Written as DNA, the CDR3 is TGCAGTGCTAGAGAAACGGTTTGGGTTAGCTCCTATAATTCACCCCTCCACTTT. Translating it yields CSARETVWVSSYNSPLHF.